The T cell receptor beta chain under discussion was sequenced for a study of blood T cell repertoires in COVID-19. Overall study context: Both acute and convalescent COVID-19 samples were obtained from the United States, Italy and Spain. T cells, B-cell-depleted T cells, or PBMCs provided the cDNA or gDNA that served as material.

In the original workflow: Amplification from reference gene primers served as the basis for estimated nucleated cell counts. The repertoire was sequenced with immunoSEQ multiplex PCR; TCRdb's copy has only in-frame clones and lacks some. V and J calls and clone size are those listed in that table; D and trimming were worked out from the DNA. Altogether roughly 65,000 clones are present, around 77% being singletons, with the ten largest covering more than 15%. V shed 3 bases and J shed 1 base, with 7 bases lying between them. Germline-derived CDR1 and CDR2 are MDHEN and SYDVKM. The CDR3 runs to 15 residues. This clone was counted between two and nine times.

The receptor comes from a man aged 55-75 years with acute or convalescent COVID-19. The sequenced sample was peripheral blood. This chain connects TRBV28 to TRBJ2-6; D might be TRBD1 (6 bases). The CDR3 loop is CASSFTGSGANVLTF. The CDR3 nucleotides are TGTGCCAGCAGTTTCACAGGGTCTGGGGCCAACGTCCTGACTTTC. The whole variable domain, remainder taken from reference TRBV28 and TRBJ2-6, is DVKVTQSSRYLVKRTGEKVFLECVQDMDHENMFWYRQDPGLGLRLIYFSYDVKMKEKGDIPEGYSVSREKKERFSLILESASTNQTSMYLCASSFTGSGANVLTFGAGSRLTVL.